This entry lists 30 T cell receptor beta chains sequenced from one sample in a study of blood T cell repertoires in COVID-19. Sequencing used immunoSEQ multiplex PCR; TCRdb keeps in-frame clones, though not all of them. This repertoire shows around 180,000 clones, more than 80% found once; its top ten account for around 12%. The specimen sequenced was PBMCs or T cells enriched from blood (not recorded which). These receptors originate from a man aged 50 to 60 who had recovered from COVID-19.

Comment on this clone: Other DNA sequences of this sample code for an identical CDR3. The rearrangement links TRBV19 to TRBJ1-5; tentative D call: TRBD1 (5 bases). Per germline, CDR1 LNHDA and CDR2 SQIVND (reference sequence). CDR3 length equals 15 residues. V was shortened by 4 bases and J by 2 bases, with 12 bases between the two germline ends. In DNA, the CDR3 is TGTGCCAGTAGTACTCAGGGTTTGGGCAATCAGCCCCAGCATTTT. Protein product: CASSTQGLGNQPQHF.

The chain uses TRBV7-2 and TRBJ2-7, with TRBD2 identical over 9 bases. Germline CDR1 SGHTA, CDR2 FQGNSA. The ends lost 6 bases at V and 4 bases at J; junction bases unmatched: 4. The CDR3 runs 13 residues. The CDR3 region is CASRVAGVYEQYF. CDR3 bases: TGTGCCAGCAGGGTAGCGGGGGTTTACGAGCAGTACTTC.

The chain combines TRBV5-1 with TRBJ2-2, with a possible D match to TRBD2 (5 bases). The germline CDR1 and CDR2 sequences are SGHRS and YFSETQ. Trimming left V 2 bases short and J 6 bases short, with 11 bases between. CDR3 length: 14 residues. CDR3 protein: CASSFSGIAGELFF. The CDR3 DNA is TGCGCCAGCAGCTTTTCGGGGATCGCCGGGGAGCTGTTTTTT.

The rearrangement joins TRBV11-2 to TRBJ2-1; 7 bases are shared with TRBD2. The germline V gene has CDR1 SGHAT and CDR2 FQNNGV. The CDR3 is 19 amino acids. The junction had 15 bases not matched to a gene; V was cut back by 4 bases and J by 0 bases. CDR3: CASSYPYPSGGSSYNEQFF. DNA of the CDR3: TGTGCCAGCAGCTACCCGTACCCTAGCGGCGGCTCCTCCTACAATGAGCAGTTCTTC.

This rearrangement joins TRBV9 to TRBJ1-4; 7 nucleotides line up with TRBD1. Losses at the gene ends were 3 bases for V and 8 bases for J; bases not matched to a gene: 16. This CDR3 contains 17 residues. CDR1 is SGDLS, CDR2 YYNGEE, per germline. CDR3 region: CASSAEIPGQGGEKLFF. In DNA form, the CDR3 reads TGTGCCAGCAGCGCAGAAATCCCGGGACAAGGGGGCGAAAAACTGTTTTTT.

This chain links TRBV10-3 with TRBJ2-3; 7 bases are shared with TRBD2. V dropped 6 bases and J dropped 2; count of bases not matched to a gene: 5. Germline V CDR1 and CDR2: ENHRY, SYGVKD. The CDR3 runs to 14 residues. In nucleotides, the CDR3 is TGTGCCATCAGAGTGGGGGGGACCACAGATACGCAGTATTTT. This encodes CAIRVGGTTDTQYF.

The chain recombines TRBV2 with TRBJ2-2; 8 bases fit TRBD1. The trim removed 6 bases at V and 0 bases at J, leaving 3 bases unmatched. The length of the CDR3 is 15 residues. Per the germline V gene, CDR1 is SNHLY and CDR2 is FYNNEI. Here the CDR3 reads CASRRTGTNTGELFF. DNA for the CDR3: TGTGCCAGCAGGAGGACAGGGACGAACACCGGGGAGCTGTTTTTT. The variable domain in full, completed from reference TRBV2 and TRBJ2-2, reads EPEVTQTPSHQVTQMGQEVILRCVPISNHLYFYWYRQILGQKVEFLVSFYNNEISEKSEIFDDQFSVERPDGSNFTLKIRSTKLEDSAMYFCASRRTGTNTGELFFGEGSRLTVL.

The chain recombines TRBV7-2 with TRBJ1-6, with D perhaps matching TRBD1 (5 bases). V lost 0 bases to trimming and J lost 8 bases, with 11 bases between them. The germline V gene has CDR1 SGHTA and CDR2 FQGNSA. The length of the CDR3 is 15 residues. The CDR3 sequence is CASSLAGARYSPLHF. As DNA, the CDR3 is TGTGCCAGCAGCTTAGCAGGGGCACGGTATTCACCCCTCCACTTT. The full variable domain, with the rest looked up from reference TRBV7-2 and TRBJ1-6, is GAGVSQSPSNKVTEKGKDVELRCDPISGHTALYWYRQSLGQGLEFLIYFQGNSAPDKSGLPSDRFSAERTGGSVSTLTIQRTQQEDSAVYLCASSLAGARYSPLHFGNGTRLTVT.

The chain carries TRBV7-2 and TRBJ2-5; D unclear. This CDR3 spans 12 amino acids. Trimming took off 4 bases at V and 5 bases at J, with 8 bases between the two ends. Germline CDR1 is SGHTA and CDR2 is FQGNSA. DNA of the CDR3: TGTGCCAGCAGCTCCCTGCGCGAGACCCAGTACTTC. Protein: CASSSLRETQYF.

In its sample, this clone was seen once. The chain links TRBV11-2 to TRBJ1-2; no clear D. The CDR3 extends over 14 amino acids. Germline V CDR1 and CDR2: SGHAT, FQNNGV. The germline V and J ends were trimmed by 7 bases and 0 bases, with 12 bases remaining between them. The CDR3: CASTPSRANYGYTF. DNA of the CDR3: TGTGCCAGCACCCCATCCCGGGCTAACTATGGCTACACCTTC.

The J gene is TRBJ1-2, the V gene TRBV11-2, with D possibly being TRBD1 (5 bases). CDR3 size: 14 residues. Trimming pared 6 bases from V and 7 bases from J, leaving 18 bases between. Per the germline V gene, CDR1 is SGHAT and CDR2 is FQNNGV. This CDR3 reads CASSPSTGEAGYTF. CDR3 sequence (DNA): TGTGCCAGCAGTCCATCAACGGGGGAGGCTGGCTACACCTTC.

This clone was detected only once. Written as DNA, the CDR3 is TGTGCCAGCTCACCTTATGGGACACAGAGCACAGATACGCAGTATTTT. Protein sequence: CASSPYGTQSTDTQYF. The genes are TRBV18 and TRBJ2-3; TRBD1 might be the D (6 bases). This CDR3 contains 16 residues. V was trimmed by 3 bases and J by 0 bases, leaving 13 bases between them. The V gene's germline CDR1 is KGHSH and CDR2 LQKENI.

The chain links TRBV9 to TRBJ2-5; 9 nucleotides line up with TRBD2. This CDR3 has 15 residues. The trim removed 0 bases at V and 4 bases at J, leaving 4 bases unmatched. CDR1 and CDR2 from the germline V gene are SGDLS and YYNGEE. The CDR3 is CASSVEGTSLETQYF. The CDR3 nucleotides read TGTGCCAGCAGCGTAGAGGGGACTAGCTTAGAGACCCAGTACTTC.

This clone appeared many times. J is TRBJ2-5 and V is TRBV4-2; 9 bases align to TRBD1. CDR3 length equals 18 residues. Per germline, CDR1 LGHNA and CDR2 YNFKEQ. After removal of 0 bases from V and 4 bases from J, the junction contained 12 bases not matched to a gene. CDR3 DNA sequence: TGTGCCAGCAGCCAAGATTGGGACAGGGATCTTCCTGGAGAGACCCAGTACTTC. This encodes CASSQDWDRDLPGETQYF.

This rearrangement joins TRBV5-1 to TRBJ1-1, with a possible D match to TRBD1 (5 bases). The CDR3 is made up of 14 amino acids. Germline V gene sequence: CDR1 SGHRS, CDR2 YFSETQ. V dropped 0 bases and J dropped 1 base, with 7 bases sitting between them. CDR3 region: CASSLVTANTEAFF. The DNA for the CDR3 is TGCGCCAGCAGCTTGGTGACAGCGAACACTGAAGCTTTCTTT.

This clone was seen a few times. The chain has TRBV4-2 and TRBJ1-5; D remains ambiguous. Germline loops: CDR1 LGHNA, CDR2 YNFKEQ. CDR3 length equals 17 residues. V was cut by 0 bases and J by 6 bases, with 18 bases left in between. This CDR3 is CASSQDAPNRGGQPQHF. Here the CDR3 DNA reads TGTGCCAGCAGCCAAGATGCGCCCAATCGAGGCGGTCAGCCCCAGCATTTT.

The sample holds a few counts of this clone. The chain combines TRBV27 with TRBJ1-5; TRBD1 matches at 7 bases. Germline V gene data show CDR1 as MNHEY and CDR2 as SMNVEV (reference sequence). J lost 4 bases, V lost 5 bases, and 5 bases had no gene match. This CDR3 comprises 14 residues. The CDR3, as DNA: TGTGCCAGCAGTCAGACAGGGAGTAATCAGCCCCAGCATTTT. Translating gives CASSQTGSNQPQHF.

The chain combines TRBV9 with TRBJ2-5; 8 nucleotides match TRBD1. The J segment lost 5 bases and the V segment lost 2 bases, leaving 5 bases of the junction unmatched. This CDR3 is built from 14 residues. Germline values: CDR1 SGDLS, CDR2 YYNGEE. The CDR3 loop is CASSVGRGRETQYF. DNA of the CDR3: TGTGCCAGCAGCGTGGGCAGGGGGCGGGAGACCCAGTACTTC.

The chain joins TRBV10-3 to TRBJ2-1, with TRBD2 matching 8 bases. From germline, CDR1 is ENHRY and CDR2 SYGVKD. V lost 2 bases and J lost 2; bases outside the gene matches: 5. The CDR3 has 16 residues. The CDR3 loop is CAISEGGTRAYNEQFF. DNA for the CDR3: TGTGCCATCAGTGAGGGGGGGACTAGGGCCTACAATGAGCAGTTCTTC.

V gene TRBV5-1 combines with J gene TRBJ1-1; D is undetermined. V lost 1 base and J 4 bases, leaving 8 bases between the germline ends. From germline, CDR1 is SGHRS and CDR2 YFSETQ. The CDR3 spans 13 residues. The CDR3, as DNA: TGCGCCAGCAGCTTGTCAGCGGGCACTGAAGCTTTCTTT. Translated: CASSLSAGTEAFF.

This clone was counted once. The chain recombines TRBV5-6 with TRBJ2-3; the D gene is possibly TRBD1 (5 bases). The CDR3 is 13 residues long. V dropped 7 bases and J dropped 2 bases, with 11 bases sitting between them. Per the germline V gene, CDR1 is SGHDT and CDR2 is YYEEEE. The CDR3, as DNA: TGTGCCAGCGTGCAGGGCTCCACAGATACGCAGTATTTT. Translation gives CASVQGSTDTQYF.

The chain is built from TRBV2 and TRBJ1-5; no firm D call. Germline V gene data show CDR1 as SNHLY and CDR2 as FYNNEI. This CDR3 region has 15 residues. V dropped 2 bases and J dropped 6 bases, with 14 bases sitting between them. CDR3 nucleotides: TGTGCCAGCAGTGAATTAGGCGGGTCACGTCAGCCCCAGCATTTT. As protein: CASSELGGSRQPQHF.

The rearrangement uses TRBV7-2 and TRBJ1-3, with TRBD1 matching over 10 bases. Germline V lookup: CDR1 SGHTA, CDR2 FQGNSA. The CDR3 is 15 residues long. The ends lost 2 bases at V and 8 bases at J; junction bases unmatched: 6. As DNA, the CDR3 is TGTGCCAGCAGCTTAATACGGGACAGGGGTTACACCATATATTTT. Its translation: CASSLIRDRGYTIYF.

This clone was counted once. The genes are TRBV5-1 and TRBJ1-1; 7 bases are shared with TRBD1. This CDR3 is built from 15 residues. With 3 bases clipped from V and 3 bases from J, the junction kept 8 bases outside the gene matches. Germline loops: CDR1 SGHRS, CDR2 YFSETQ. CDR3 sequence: CASSSQGLGYTEAFF. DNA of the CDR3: TGCGCCAGCAGCTCACAGGGGCTGGGTTACACTGAAGCTTTCTTT.

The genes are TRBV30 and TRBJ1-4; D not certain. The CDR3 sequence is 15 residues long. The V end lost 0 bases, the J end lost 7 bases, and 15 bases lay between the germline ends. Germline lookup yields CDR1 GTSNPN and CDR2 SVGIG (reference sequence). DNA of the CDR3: TGTGCCTGGAGTGTTACCGCCCTTCGTAGTGAAAAACTGTTTTTT. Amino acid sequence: CAWSVTALRSEKLFF. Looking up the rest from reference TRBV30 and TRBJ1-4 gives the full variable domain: SQTIHQWPATLVQPVGSPLSLECTVEGTSNPNLYWYRQAAGRGLQLLFYSVGIGQISSEVPQNLSASRPQDRQFILSSKKLLLSDSGFYLCAWSVTALRSEKLFFGSGTQLSVL.

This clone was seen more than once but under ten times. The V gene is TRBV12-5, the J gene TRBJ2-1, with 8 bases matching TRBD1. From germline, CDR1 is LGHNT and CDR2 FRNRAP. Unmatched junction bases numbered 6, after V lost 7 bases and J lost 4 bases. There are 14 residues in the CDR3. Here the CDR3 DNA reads TGTGCTAGTGTTCCGGGACAGGCATACAATGAGCAGTTCTTC. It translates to CASVPGQAYNEQFF.

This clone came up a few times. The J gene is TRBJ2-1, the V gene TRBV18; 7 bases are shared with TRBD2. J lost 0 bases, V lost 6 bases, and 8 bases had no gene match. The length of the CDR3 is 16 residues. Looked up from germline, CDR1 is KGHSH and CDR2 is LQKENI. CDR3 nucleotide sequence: TGTGCCAGCTCGCGTCTAGCGGTGAGCTCCTACAATGAGCAGTTCTTC. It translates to CASSRLAVSSYNEQFF.

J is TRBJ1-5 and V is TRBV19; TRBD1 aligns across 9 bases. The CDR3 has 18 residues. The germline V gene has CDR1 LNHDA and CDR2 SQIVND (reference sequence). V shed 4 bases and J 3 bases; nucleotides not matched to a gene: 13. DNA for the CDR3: TGTGCCAGTAGTACATCTCCGGGACAGGGCTTCTTCAATCAGCCCCAGCATTTT. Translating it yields CASSTSPGQGFFNQPQHF. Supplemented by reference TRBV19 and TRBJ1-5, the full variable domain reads DGGITQSPKYLFRKEGQNVTLSCEQNLNHDAMYWYRQDPGQGLRLIYYSQIVNDFQKGDIAEGYSVSREKKESFPLTVTSAQKNPTAFYLCASSTSPGQGFFNQPQHFGDGTRLSIL.

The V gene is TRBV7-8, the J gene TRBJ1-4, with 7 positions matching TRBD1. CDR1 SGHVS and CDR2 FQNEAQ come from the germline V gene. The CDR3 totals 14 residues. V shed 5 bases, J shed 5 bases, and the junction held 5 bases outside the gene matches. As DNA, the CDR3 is TGTGCCAGCAGCGCGGGACAGTGGAATGAAAAACTGTTTTTT. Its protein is CASSAGQWNEKLFF.

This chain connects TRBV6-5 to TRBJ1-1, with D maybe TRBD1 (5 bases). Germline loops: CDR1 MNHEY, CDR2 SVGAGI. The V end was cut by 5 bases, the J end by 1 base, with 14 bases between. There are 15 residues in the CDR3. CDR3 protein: CASSIRTPTNTEAFF. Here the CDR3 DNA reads TGTGCCAGCAGTATACGGACACCTACGAACACTGAAGCTTTCTTT.